This T cell receptor beta chain appears in the sequencing data of a study of CD8 T cells in ankylosing spondylitis. Findings of the study overall: Significantly higher representation of disease-linked clones was reported for matched ankylosing spondylitis synovial fluid.

From germline, CDR1 is ENHRY and CDR2 SYGVKD. The ends lost 7 bases at V and 3 bases at J; junction bases unmatched: 12. The CDR3 covers 16 residues. Preparation of TCR beta libraries was done by quantitative 5'-RACE with molecular barcodes. TCRdb re-analysed the 5' RACE reads in MiXCR, keeping a single row per CDR3 protein. The table lists around 340,000 distinct CDR3 sequences, roughly 20% of them singletons. A word on this clonotype: Its antigen is still unknown.

The V and J genes are TRBV10-3 and TRBJ2-3; 8 nucleotides align to TRBD2. Material for sequencing was blood, either unsorted or a sorted T cell fraction (not recorded which). This sequence originates from a male donor with ankylosing spondylitis or in good health (not recorded which). CDR3 sequence: CAIMSGGFSGTDTQYF. In DNA form, the CDR3 reads TGTGCCATCATGTCGGGGGGGTTTTCAGGAACAGATACGCAGTATTTT.